The present TCR beta chain was sequenced within a study of early T cells in non-severe SARS-CoV-2 infection. Study-wide background: Unsorted whole-blood RNA was sequenced in bulk, leaving chains unpaired.

Trimming shortened V by 6 bases and J by 3 bases, and 12 bases separated the two germline ends. Germline V gene lookup returns CDR1 MNHEY and CDR2 SVGEGT. The CDR3 loop spans 13 amino acids. Individual cDNA molecules each received unique molecular identifiers attached to them. TCRdb re-derived calls from the 5' RACE reads in MiXCR, one entry per CDR3 protein. The repertoire holds fewer than 40,000 distinct CDR3 sequences, with around 7% as singletons. Study conclusions and caveats: VDJdb-based annotation leaned toward anti-spike CD8 responses and missed private and CD4 specificities.

This clonotype showed up many times. The target antigen is unknown. The sequencing here drew on whole blood, taken at baseline. This TCR was recovered from an adult who was a healthcare worker with PCR-confirmed SARS-CoV-2 infection or an uninfected control (not recorded which). The chain combines TRBV6-2 or TRBV6-3 with TRBJ2-7; no firm D call. CDR3 residues: CASRQPPLYEQYV. CDR3 bases: TGTGCCAGCAGGCAGCCCCCCCTCTACGAGCAGTACGTC.